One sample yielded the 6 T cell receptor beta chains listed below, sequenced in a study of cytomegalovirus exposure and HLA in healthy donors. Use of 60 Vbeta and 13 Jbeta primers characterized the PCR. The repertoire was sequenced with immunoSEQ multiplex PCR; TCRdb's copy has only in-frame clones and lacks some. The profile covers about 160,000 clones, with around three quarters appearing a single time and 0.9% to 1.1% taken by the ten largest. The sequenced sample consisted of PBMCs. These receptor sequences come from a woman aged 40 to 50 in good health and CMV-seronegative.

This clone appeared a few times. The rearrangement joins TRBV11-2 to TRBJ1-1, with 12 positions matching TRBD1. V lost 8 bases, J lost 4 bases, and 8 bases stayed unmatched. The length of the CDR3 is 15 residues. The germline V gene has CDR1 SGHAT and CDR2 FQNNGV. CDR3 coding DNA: TGTGCCAGCCGGGACAGGGGGCTTTCGGGCACTGAAGCTTTCTTT. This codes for CASRDRGLSGTEAFF.

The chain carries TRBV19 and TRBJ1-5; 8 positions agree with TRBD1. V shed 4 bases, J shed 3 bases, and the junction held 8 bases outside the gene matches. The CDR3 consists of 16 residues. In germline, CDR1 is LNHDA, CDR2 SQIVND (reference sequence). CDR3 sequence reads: CASSSLTGQVNQPQHF. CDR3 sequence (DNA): TGTGCCAGTAGTAGTCTCACGGGACAGGTCAATCAGCCCCAGCATTTT.

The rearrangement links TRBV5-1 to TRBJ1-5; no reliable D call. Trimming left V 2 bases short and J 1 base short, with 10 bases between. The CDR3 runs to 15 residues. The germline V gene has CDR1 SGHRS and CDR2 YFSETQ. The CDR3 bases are TGCGCCAGCAGCTTTACAGACCCGAGCAATCAGCCCCAGCATTTT. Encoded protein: CASSFTDPSNQPQHF.

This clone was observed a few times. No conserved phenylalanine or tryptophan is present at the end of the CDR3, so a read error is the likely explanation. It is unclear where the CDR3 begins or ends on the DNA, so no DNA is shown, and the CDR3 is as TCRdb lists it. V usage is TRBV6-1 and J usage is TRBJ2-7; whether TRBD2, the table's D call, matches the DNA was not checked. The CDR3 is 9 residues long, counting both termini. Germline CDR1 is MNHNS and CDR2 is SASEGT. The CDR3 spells CATSPAGRP.

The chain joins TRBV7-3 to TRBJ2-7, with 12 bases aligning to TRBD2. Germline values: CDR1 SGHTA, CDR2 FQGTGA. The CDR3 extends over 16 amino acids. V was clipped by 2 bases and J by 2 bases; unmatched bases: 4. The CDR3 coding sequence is TGTGCCAGCAGCTTATCTTCTAGCGGGAGGGCCTACGAGCAGTACTTC. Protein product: CASSLSSSGRAYEQYF.

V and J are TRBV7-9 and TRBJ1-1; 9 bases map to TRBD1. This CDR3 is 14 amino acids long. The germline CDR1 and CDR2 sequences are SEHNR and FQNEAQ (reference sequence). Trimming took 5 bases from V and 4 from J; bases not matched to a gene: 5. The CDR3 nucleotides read TGTGCCAGCAGCGGGACAGGGAAAATCACTGAAGCTTTCTTT. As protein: CASSGTGKITEAFF. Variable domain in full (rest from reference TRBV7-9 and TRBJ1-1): DTGVSQNPRHKITKRGQNVTFRCDPISEHNRLYWYRQTLGQGPEFLTYFQNEAQLEKSRLLSDRFSAERPKGSFSTLEIQRTEQGDSAMYLCASSGTGKITEAFFGQGTRLTVV.